The T cell receptor (beta chain) under discussion was sequenced for a study of T-cell memory formation after mild COVID-19. Regarding the study as a whole: CD4/CD8 balance held among clones contracting day 15 to 85, and later expanders leaned CD4+. In pre-infection memory, a portion of responding clones appeared, which suggested that cross-reactive memory joined.

This clonotype showed up many times. What it binds is not known. A single record per CDR3 protein comes from TCRdb applying MiXCR to the 5' RACE reads. The data contain around 340,000 distinct CDR3 sequences, more than 15% of them singletons. This CDR3 region has 14 residues. Trimming left V 6 bases short and J 6 bases short, with 16 bases between. Germline V gene data show CDR1 as SGHRS and CDR2 as YFSETQ. The rearrangement links TRBV5-1 to TRBJ2-1; possible D gene TRBD1, 5 bases. The sample taken for sequencing was PBMCs or a T cell subset sorted from them (not recorded which). The sequence was collected from a man aged 18 to 30 who had mild COVID-19 (a few samples of this study predate the infection). Cell type and time point are not known. This chain's CDR3 is CASNQGALINEQFF. DNA of the CDR3: TGCGCCAGCAATCAAGGGGCTCTGATCAATGAGCAGTTCTTC. Together with reference TRBV5-1 and TRBJ2-1, the CDR3 gives the full variable domain: KAGVTQTPRYLIKTRGQQVTLSCSPISGHRSVSWYQQTPGQGLQFLFEYFSETQRNKGNFPGRFSGRQFSNSRSEMNVSTLELGDSALYLCASNQGALINEQFFGPGTRLTVL.